The 7 T cell receptor beta chains below all came from one sample that was sequenced in a study of tumor-infiltrating lymphocytes in primary liver carcinoma. Alongside blood RNA obtained from unsorted whole blood, germline DNA was also extracted. Reverse transcription of approximately 500 ng total RNA with a constant-region primer produced TCR beta cDNA. Slightly modified ARM-PCR served as the procedure for the TCR beta libraries. These libraries came from three rounds of nested multiplex PCR. Running roughly 10 cycles apiece, the first two PCR rounds relied on TRBV1-TRBV30 forward primers together with a C-beta reverse primer. TCRdb re-derived calls from the multiplex PCR reads in MiXCR, one entry per CDR3 protein. The sample contains 150,000 to 200,000 distinct CDR3 sequences, approximately 65% of which appear only once. Material for sequencing was peripheral blood. These receptors were obtained from a woman aged 55-70 years with primary liver carcinoma and hepatitis B virus infection.

Turning to this clonotype: A read error may be the cause here, since a much bigger clone is one base away. The CDR3 bases are TGTGCCAGCAGGGACGACAGGCACACTGATGCTTTCTTT. Residues: CASRDDRHTDAFF. This sequence joins TRBV6-2 or TRBV6-3 and TRBJ1-1; weak D call: TRBD1 (6 bases). Germline CDR1 is MNHEY and CDR2 is SVGEGT. The CDR3 has 13 residues.

CDR3 nucleotides: TGCAGTGCAACAGGGGGCGAGGTCTACAATGAGCAGTTCTTC. Protein: CSATGGEVYNEQFF. The chain couples TRBV20-1 to TRBJ2-1, with 9 bases aligning to TRBD1. The germline CDR1 and CDR2 sequences are DFQATT and SNEGSKA (reference sequence). The junction had 6 bases not matched to a gene; V was cut back by 6 bases and J by 3 bases. The CDR3 has 14 residues.

Concerning this clonotype: Relative to the germline gene, one junction end is altered; a read error may explain this. The chain carries TRBV4-2 and TRBJ2-7, with D perhaps given as TRBD1 or TRBD2 (7 bases each). The CDR3 extends over 15 amino acids. CDR1 and CDR2 from the germline V gene are LGHNA and YNFKEQ. CDR3 nucleotide sequence: TGTGCCAGCACCCAAGAGGGGGCGGGGGCCTACGAGCAGTACTTC. Amino acid sequence: CASTQEGAGAYEQYF.

This clonotype came up a few times. The chain has TRBV4-1 and TRBJ2-5, with unresolved D. V was trimmed by 0 bases and J by 2 bases, leaving 7 bases between them. The V gene's germline CDR1 is MGHRA and CDR2 YSYEKL. The CDR3 sequence is 14 residues long. CDR3 sequence: CASSQDFGQETQYF. CDR3 nucleotide sequence: TGCGCCAGCAGCCAAGATTTCGGACAAGAGACCCAGTACTTC.

The table lists this clonotype with many counts. The rearrangement uses TRBV6-2 or TRBV6-3 and TRBJ1-3; 10 nucleotides line up with TRBD1. The CDR3 sequence is 17 residues long. The V gene end was trimmed by 6 bases and the J gene end by 8 bases; junction bases not matched to a gene: 16. Germline CDR1 MNHEY, CDR2 SVGEGT. CDR3 in amino acids: CASRAFPGQGISDTIYF. CDR3 DNA sequence: TGTGCCAGCAGGGCATTCCCGGGACAGGGGATTTCGGACACCATATATTTT.

The count of this clonotype is one. Because it lacks the conserved phenylalanine or tryptophan at the end, this CDR3 is likely a read error. The rearrangement uses TRBV11-2 and TRBJ2-5, with D perhaps being TRBD1 or TRBD2 (5 bases each). V lost 0 bases and J 5 bases, leaving 19 bases between the germline ends. The CDR3 consists of 17 residues. CDR1 is SGHAT and CDR2 is FQNNGV in the germline V gene. The CDR3 spells CASSLDARGAGAETQYL. The CDR3, as DNA: TGTGCCAGCAGCTTAGATGCTAGGGGCGCGGGCGCTGAGACCCAGTACCTC.

As to this clonotype: The germline gene is not matched at one end of the junction; a read error may be the cause. The rearrangement uses TRBV11-3 and TRBJ1-1, with a weak D call TRBD1 (5 bases). In germline, CDR1 is SGHNT, CDR2 YENEEA. The CDR3 extends over 13 amino acids. The CDR3 DNA reads as TGTGTCAGCAGCCCTGGACATAACACTGTAGCTTTCTTT. Translating it yields CVSSPGHNTVAFF.